The rows below give T cell receptor beta chains drawn from one sample of a study of beta chain features in type 1 diabetes. Repertoires were generated with immunoSEQ multiplex PCR, while TCRdb's copy carries only in-frame clones and drops some. The sample holds roughly 230,000 clones; 9.6% are singletons and the top ten take just under 0.035%. The sequenced sample was naive CD4+ T cells from blood. All receptors come from a woman aged 18-30 years in good health. Both conserved end residues are part of each CDR3. The D gene is left open where the match is weak. Not all rows give a size; the values are once, few, many and, for expanded clones, a class.

abundance,d_gene,len,j_gene,v_gene,CDR3nt,CDR3aa
few,TRBD1,16,TRBJ2-5,TRBV30,TGTGCCTGGAGCCGGTGGGGGGGGGACAGGGGAGAGACCCAGTACTTC,CAWSRWGGDRGETQYF
NA,NA,14,TRBJ2-5,TRBV6-5,TGTGCCAGCAGTTACCGGGGGACCCAAGAGACCCAGTACTTC,CASSYRGTQETQYF
NA,NA,15,TRBJ1-6,TRBV5-4,TGTGCCAGCAGTCCGCCCGGACAGTTTAATTCACCCCTCCACTTT,CASSPPGQFNSPLHF
NA,NA,14,TRBJ2-3,TRBV15,TGTGCCACCAGCAGAGATCTGGCTAGGGATACGCAGTATTTT,CATSRDLARDTQYF
NA,TRBD1,18,TRBJ2-2,TRBV4-1,TGCGCCAGCAGCCAAGATGACAGGGGGCTCTTGGACACCGGGGAGCTGTTTTTT,CASSQDDRGLLDTGELFF
NA,NA,14,TRBJ2-2,TRBV5-4,TGTGCCAGCAGCTCGGGACTTAACACCGGGGAGCTGTTTTTT,CASSSGLNTGELFF
few,TRBD2,13,TRBJ2-5,TRBV5-6,TGTGCCAGCAGCCTGGGACTAGGAAAGACCCAGTACTTC,CASSLGLGKTQYF
NA,NA,17,TRBJ1-2,TRBV15,TGTGCCACCAGCAGGGCAAAAGGGCGGGGGGCGAGCTATGGCTACACCTTC,CATSRAKGRGASYGYTF
few,NA,13,TRBJ2-7,TRBV4-1,TGCGCCAGCAGCCAATACAGAGCCTACGAGCAGTACTTC,CASSQYRAYEQYF
few,NA,15,TRBJ2-2,TRBV2,TGTGCCAGCAGTCGGGACAATGTGGAGACCGGGGAGCTGTTTTTT,CASSRDNVETGELFF
NA,NA,13,TRBJ1-5,TRBV6-6,TGTGCCACCAGCAGGGAAGTTGGACAGCCCCAGCATTTT,CATSREVGQPQHF
NA,NA,15,TRBJ2-3,TRBV30,TGTGCCTGGACCGTAGGGGGGGTCCTCACAGATACGCAGTATTTT,CAWTVGGVLTDTQYF
NA,TRBD1,16,TRBJ2-5,TRBV6-1,TGTGCCAGCAGTGAAGGGACAGGGGGCAGTGAAGAGACCCAGTACTTC,CASSEGTGGSEETQYF
NA,NA,15,TRBJ1-2,TRBV4-1,TGCGCCAGCAGCCATCCCCTGGCCGGGAACTATGGCTACACCTTC,CASSHPLAGNYGYTF
few,NA,12,TRBJ2-3,TRBV7-8,TGTGCCAGCAGCTTAGTCGCAGATACGCAGTATTTT,CASSLVADTQYF
few,NA,12,TRBJ2-1,TRBV6-1,TGTGCCAGCAGTGAAGGGGGCTTTGAGCAGTTCTTC,CASSEGGFEQFF
once,TRBD1,15,TRBJ2-7,TRBV4-1,TGCGCCAGCAGCGGAGCTCACCGGGACAGTTACGAGCAGTACTTC,CASSGAHRDSYEQYF
NA,NA,15,TRBJ1-1,TRBV9,TGTGCCAGCAGCGTCCGGACAGACCAAAACACTGAAGCTTTCTTT,CASSVRTDQNTEAFF
NA,NA,18,TRBJ2-5,TRBV11-2,TGTGCCAGCAGCCCGAAAGTCTTGAGCCGAGGTGGTGCGGAGACCCAGTACTTC,CASSPKVLSRGGAETQYF
NA,NA,17,TRBJ2-3,TRBV6-1,TGTGCCAGCAGTGACCCACAGGGAATTAGCTATGCAGATACGCAGTATTTT,CASSDPQGISYADTQYF
NA,TRBD1,14,TRBJ2-1,TRBV2,TGTGCCAGCTCGTTGGGACAGGGGTATGATGAGCAGTTCTTC,CASSLGQGYDEQFF
few,TRBD1,12,TRBJ1-1,TRBV19,TGTGCCAGTAGGCCAGGGGGTACTGAAGCTTTCTTT,CASRPGGTEAFF
few,TRBD2,11,TRBJ2-7,TRBV6-5,TGTGCCAGCAGCCTAGCGGACGAGCAGTACTTC,CASSLADEQYF
NA,NA,17,TRBJ2-1,TRBV4-2,TGTGCCAGCAGCCAAGACCCCGCGGGGATCCTTAATAGTGAGCAGTTCTTC,CASSQDPAGILNSEQFF